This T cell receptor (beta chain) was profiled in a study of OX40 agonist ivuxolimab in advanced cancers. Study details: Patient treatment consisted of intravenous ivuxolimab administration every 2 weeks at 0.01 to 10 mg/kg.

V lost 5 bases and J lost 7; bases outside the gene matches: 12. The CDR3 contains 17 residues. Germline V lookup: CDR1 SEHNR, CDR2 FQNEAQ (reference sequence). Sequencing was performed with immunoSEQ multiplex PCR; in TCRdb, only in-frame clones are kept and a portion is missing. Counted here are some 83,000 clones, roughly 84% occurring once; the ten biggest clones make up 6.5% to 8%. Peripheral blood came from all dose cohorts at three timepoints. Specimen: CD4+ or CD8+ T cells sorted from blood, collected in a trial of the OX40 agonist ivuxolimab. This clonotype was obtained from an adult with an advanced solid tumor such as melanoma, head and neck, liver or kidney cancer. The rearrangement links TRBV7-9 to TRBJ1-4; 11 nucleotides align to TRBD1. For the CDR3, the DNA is TGTGCCAGCAGCCTACTAAAGGGACAGGGGGTTAGTGAAAAACTGTTTTTT. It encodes CASSLLKGQGVSEKLFF.